The 8 T cell receptor beta chains below all came from one sample that was sequenced in a study of blood T cell repertoires in COVID-19. Measured with immunoSEQ multiplex PCR; TCRdb has only the in-frame clones, and not every one. The table shows 300,000 to 450,000 clones, with 85% occurring only once. The sequenced sample was peripheral blood. The receptors here all came from a woman aged 18-29 years with acute or convalescent COVID-19.

The chain couples TRBV12-5 to TRBJ1-4; D is unresolved. From germline, CDR1 is LGHNT and CDR2 FRNRAP. This CDR3 is built from 15 residues. V lost 9 bases, J lost 0 bases, and 14 bases lay in between. This CDR3 is CASSATGATNEKLFF. The CDR3 bases are TGTGCTAGCTCGGCCACCGGGGCAACTAATGAAAAACTGTTTTTT.

This clone was counted once. V usage is TRBV4-1 and J usage is TRBJ1-3; D not resolved. This CDR3 is built from 15 residues. In germline, CDR1 is MGHRA, CDR2 YSYEKL. Trimming shortened V by 5 bases and J by 0 bases, and 11 bases separated the two germline ends. The CDR3 here is CASSASASSGNTIYF. In nucleotides, the CDR3 is TGCGCCAGCAGCGCCTCTGCGAGCTCTGGAAACACCATATATTTT.

The chain has TRBV10-1 and TRBJ2-1, with 8 bases lining up with TRBD1. V lost 6 bases, J lost 9 bases, and 4 bases stayed unmatched. In germline, CDR1 is WNHNN, CDR2 SYGVQD (reference sequence). CDR3 length: 12 residues. CDR3 DNA sequence: TGCGCCAGCAGCGACAGGGGTAGTGAGCAGTTCTTC. Its translation is CASSDRGSEQFF.

V usage is TRBV20-1 and J usage is TRBJ1-1; D might be TRBD1 (5 bases). The CDR3 runs 10 residues. The V gene's germline CDR1 is DFQATT and CDR2 SNEGSKA (reference sequence). V lost 6 bases, J lost 6 bases, and 8 bases lay in between. This chain's CDR3 is CSALQAEAFF. As DNA, the CDR3 is TGCAGTGCCCTACAGGCTGAAGCTTTCTTT.

The chain uses TRBV13 and TRBJ1-2, with D perhaps TRBD1 (6 bases). The CDR3 is made up of 15 amino acids. CDR1 PRHDT and CDR2 FYEKMQ come from the germline V gene (reference sequence). V lost 1 base, J lost 4 bases, and 13 bases lay in between. CDR3 nucleotides: TGTGCCAGCAGCTTAGCCGTGGACAGCATCTATGGCTACACCTTC. Encoded protein: CASSLAVDSIYGYTF.

V and J are TRBV5-8 and TRBJ1-2, with D perhaps matching TRBD1 (6 bases). V was shortened by 4 bases and J by 0 bases, with 19 bases between the two germline ends. The CDR3 sequence is 17 residues long. Per the germline V gene, CDR1 is SGHTS and CDR2 is YDEGEE. CDR3 in amino acids: CASSQEGTRPTNYGYTF. The DNA of the CDR3 is TGTGCCAGCAGCCAAGAAGGGACACGCCCCACTAACTATGGCTACACCTTC.

The chain carries TRBV2 and TRBJ1-2; maybe TRBD1 (6 bases). Trimming stripped 5 bases from V and 9 bases from J, with 19 bases between. CDR3 length: 14 residues. Germline V CDR1 and CDR2: SNHLY, FYNNEI. CDR3 in amino acids: CASSKNRDRARYTF. Written as DNA, the CDR3 is TGTGCCAGCAGTAAAAACAGGGATCGTGCGCGCTACACCTTC.

This clone was found a few times. The chain combines TRBV10-3 with TRBJ1-1; no reliable D call. The CDR3 has 14 residues. V shed 4 bases and J shed 5 bases, with 14 bases lying between them. CDR1 is ENHRY and CDR2 is SYGVKD in the germline V gene. CDR3 DNA sequence: TGTGCCATCAGTGCTGACGGGGTGGGAACTGAAGCTTTCTTT. This gives the protein CAISADGVGTEAFF.